A selection of T cell receptor beta chains follows, all from one sample in a study of tumor and adjacent non-tumor tissue in lung cancer. TCRdb processed the multiplex PCR reads anew with MiXCR; each CDR3 protein has one entry. The sample has under 75,000 distinct CDR3 sequences, around 70% seen once. Sequenced: distant non-tumor lung tissue. These receptors were obtained from a woman between 45 and 65 years old with non-small cell lung cancer. Each CDR3 is given without its conserved first and last residue.

v_gene: TRBV5-5
j_gene: TRBJ1-6
CDR3aa: ASSLVLDYNSPLH

v_gene: TRBV4-3
j_gene: TRBJ2-7
CDR3aa: ASSQDWDGGEQY

v_gene: TRBV12-3/TRBV12-4
j_gene: TRBJ2-1
CDR3aa: ASSHYYLAVKSYNEEF

v_gene: TRBV28
j_gene: TRBJ1-5
CDR3aa: ASSSGGSTQPQH

v_gene: TRBV29-1
j_gene: TRBJ2-5
CDR3aa: SVDWQVGETQY

v_gene: TRBV11-2
j_gene: TRBJ1-5
CDR3aa: ASSLAGRGKQPQH

v_gene: TRBV24-1
j_gene: TRBJ1-1
CDR3aa: ATSDGGNPKAF

v_gene: TRBV29-1
j_gene: TRBJ2-1
CDR3aa: SVEDRQWGPYNEQF

v_gene: TRBV24-1
j_gene: TRBJ1-4
CDR3aa: ATSDPRVSEKLF

v_gene: TRBV7-9
j_gene: TRBJ1-4
CDR3aa: ASSLRQGPNEKLL

v_gene: TRBV4-1
j_gene: TRBJ2-2
CDR3aa: ANGQQGRDAGELF

v_gene: TRBV28
j_gene: TRBJ2-5
CDR3aa: ASIPSGFQETQY

v_gene: TRBV29-1
j_gene: TRBJ2-1
CDR3aa: SVASPGLGGGDEKF

v_gene: TRBV11-2
j_gene: TRBJ2-2
CDR3aa: ASSSAGGPRTGELF

v_gene: TRBV20-1
j_gene: TRBJ2-6
CDR3aa: TANGQDPISGANALT

v_gene: TRBV4-3
j_gene: TRBJ2-6
CDR3aa: ASSQDLPGPGTGANILT

v_gene: TRBV11-1
j_gene: TRBJ2-7
CDR3aa: ASSPAASVYEQY

v_gene: TRBV7-3
j_gene: TRBJ2-7
CDR3aa: ASSQVASGRYEQY

v_gene: TRBV11-1
j_gene: TRBJ2-7
CDR3aa: ASSYEIATDYEQH

v_gene: TRBV13
j_gene: TRBJ2-7
CDR3aa: AGSLRGSRYEQY

v_gene: TRBV5-4
j_gene: TRBJ2-1
CDR3aa: ASRPGLADYNEQF

v_gene: TRBV5-1
j_gene: TRBJ2-6
CDR3aa: TSSRQGTSGSGANVLT

v_gene: TRBV20-1
j_gene: TRBJ1-1
CDR3aa: SARAGTTGNTEAF

v_gene: TRBV6-5
j_gene: TRBJ2-2
CDR3aa: ASSHHTSVAGPTGELF

v_gene: TRBV5-1
j_gene: TRBJ1-2
CDR3aa: ASSLGGSIYGCT

v_gene: TRBV29-1
j_gene: TRBJ2-2
CDR3aa: SVAPLSDTGEPF

v_gene: TRBV29-1
j_gene: TRBJ2-5
CDR3aa: SVVPGTTKETQY

v_gene: TRBV20-1
j_gene: TRBJ2-3
CDR3aa: NAARTGGRADTQY